These T cell receptor beta chains were read from a single sample in a study of T cell changes during pregnancy in multiple sclerosis. Generated by immunoSEQ multiplex PCR, the TCRdb table keeps only in-frame clones and is missing some. The data hold approximately 34,000 clones, with just over 90% observed a single time. Sequenced material: CD8+ T cells from peripheral blood mononuclear cells, taken in the first trimester of pregnancy. These receptors all come from a female donor with multiple sclerosis, enrolled in a pregnancy study. CDR3s include the opening cysteine and the closing phenylalanine or tryptophan. Each record gives: V gene, D gene, J gene, clone size, CDR3 DNA, CDR3 protein. D genes are given only for firm matches. Not all rows give a size; the values are once, few, many and, for expanded clones, a class.

V: TRBV5-1
D: TRBD2
J: TRBJ2-1
size: -
DNA: TGCGCCAGCACCCCAGACGACCGGGAGGGCCTGTATGAGCAGTTCTTC
CDR3: CASTPDDREGLYEQFF

V: TRBV19
D: -
J: TRBJ1-1
size: -
DNA: TGTGCCAGCGGCCAGGGCTTGAACACTGAAGCTTTCTTT
CDR3: CASGQGLNTEAFF

V: TRBV5-4
D: TRBD1
J: TRBJ1-1
size: -
DNA: TGTGCCAGCAGCCAATCCCGGGACAGGGACACTGAAGCTTTCTTT
CDR3: CASSQSRDRDTEAFF

V: TRBV10-3
D: -
J: TRBJ1-5
size: -
DNA: TGTGCCACCAGGGAGGGAGGTCAGCCCCAGCATTTT
CDR3: CATREGGQPQHF

V: TRBV5-4
D: TRBD2
J: TRBJ2-7
size: -
DNA: TGTGCCAGCAGCTTGACTAGCGGGAGCGTGGGCGAGCAGTACTTC
CDR3: CASSLTSGSVGEQYF

V: TRBV7-6
D: TRBD2
J: TRBJ2-6
size: -
DNA: TGTGCCAGCAGCTTAGATCTAGCGGGGGACTCTGGGGCCAACGTCCTGACTTTC
CDR3: CASSLDLAGDSGANVLTF

V: TRBV5-6
D: -
J: TRBJ1-2
size: once
DNA: TGTGCCAGCAGCTTGTTCGCAGGTACTGGCTACACCTTC
CDR3: CASSLFAGTGYTF

V: TRBV7-8
D: -
J: TRBJ1-2
size: -
DNA: TGTGCCAGCAGCGTTACAGGGACCGCGGGTGGCTATGGCTACACCTTC
CDR3: CASSVTGTAGGYGYTF

V: TRBV6-6
D: TRBD2
J: TRBJ2-3
size: once
DNA: TGTGCCAGCGAGGGGCAGCGGGACTCAGATACGCAGTATTTT
CDR3: CASEGQRDSDTQYF

V: TRBV4-2
D: TRBD2
J: TRBJ2-1
size: -
DNA: TGTGCCAGCAGCCAAGTATCGGGGGGTCACAATGAGCAGTTCTTC
CDR3: CASSQVSGGHNEQFF

V: TRBV28
D: TRBD1
J: TRBJ2-7
size: once
DNA: TGTGCCAGCTATCTTAGGGGTAGGGGGCTGGTTCAAGGCTACGAGCAGTACTTC
CDR3: CASYLRGRGLVQGYEQYF

V: TRBV5-4
D: TRBD2
J: TRBJ2-1
size: -
DNA: TGTGCCAGCAGCTCTTGGACTAGCGGGAGCTTTGAGCAGTTCTTC
CDR3: CASSSWTSGSFEQFF

V: TRBV9
D: -
J: TRBJ2-4
size: -
DNA: TGTGCCAGCAGCGTAGCTCTCGGTAACTTCAAAAACATTCAGTACTTC
CDR3: CASSVALGNFKNIQYF

V: TRBV28
D: -
J: TRBJ2-7
size: once
DNA: TGTGCCAGCAGTATCCCCCGGAGGGCTCCCGACTACGAGCAGTACTTC
CDR3: CASSIPRRAPDYEQYF

V: TRBV10-3
D: TRBD2
J: TRBJ2-3
size: -
DNA: TGTGCCATCAGTGAGTCCGGGACTAGCGGTTTCACAGATACGCAGTATTTT
CDR3: CAISESGTSGFTDTQYF

V: TRBV28
D: -
J: TRBJ2-3
size: -
DNA: TGTGCCAGCAGTTCCCCATCCTTACAGGGATCCAGGGCTACGCAGTATTTT
CDR3: CASSSPSLQGSRATQYF

V: TRBV18
D: TRBD2
J: TRBJ2-7
size: -
DNA: TGTGCCAGCTCACCTCCGGGACTAGAAAGTCACGAGCAGTACTTC
CDR3: CASSPPGLESHEQYF

V: TRBV5-1
D: TRBD1
J: TRBJ1-5
size: -
DNA: TGCGCCAGCAGCTTGACAGGGGGGGGGAATCAGCCCCAGCATTTT
CDR3: CASSLTGGGNQPQHF

V: TRBV5-1
D: -
J: TRBJ1-3
size: -
DNA: TGCGCCAGCAGTCCAGGGACTGGAAACACCATATATTTT
CDR3: CASSPGTGNTIYF

V: TRBV6-6
D: TRBD2
J: TRBJ2-7
size: -
DNA: TGTGCCAGCAGTTACCCAATGACTAGCGGGAGTTCGCAGTACTTC
CDR3: CASSYPMTSGSSQYF

V: TRBV27
D: TRBD1
J: TRBJ1-1
size: few
DNA: TGTGCCAGCAGTTTAGACAGGGGGTTGAACACTGAAGCTTTCTTT
CDR3: CASSLDRGLNTEAFF

V: TRBV4-1
D: TRBD2
J: TRBJ2-1
size: -
DNA: TGCGCCAGCAGCCAAGATGCTAGCGGTTACTACAATGAGCAGTTCTTC
CDR3: CASSQDASGYYNEQFF

V: TRBV13
D: TRBD1
J: TRBJ2-7
size: -
DNA: TGTGCCAGCAGCAGAACAGGGGGCGTGAGGAAAGGGTACGAGCAGTACTTC
CDR3: CASSRTGGVRKGYEQYF

V: TRBV6-1
D: -
J: TRBJ2-2
size: once
DNA: TGTGCCAGCCCGGGACTCTGGAACACCGGGGAGCTGTTTTTT
CDR3: CASPGLWNTGELFF

V: TRBV5-5
D: -
J: TRBJ1-5
size: -
DNA: TGTGCCAGCAGTCAGGGCGGTCAGCCCCAGCATTTT
CDR3: CASSQGGQPQHF

V: TRBV13
D: TRBD1
J: TRBJ2-5
size: -
DNA: TGTGCCAGCAGCGACCGGGACAGACAGGAGACCCAGTACTTC
CDR3: CASSDRDRQETQYF

V: TRBV6-5
D: TRBD2
J: TRBJ2-7
size: -
DNA: TGTGCCAGCAGTCTTCAAAAGACTAGCGGGAACGAGCAGTACTTC
CDR3: CASSLQKTSGNEQYF

V: TRBV28
D: TRBD1
J: TRBJ1-2
size: -
DNA: TGTGCCAGCACCCATCCGGGCAGGGGGCGTCGAAATGGCTACACCTTC
CDR3: CASTHPGRGRRNGYTF

V: TRBV2
D: TRBD2
J: TRBJ2-7
size: -
DNA: TGTGCCAGCAGTGATCCTAGCGGAATGGGGTACTTC
CDR3: CASSDPSGMGYF

V: TRBV14
D: TRBD2
J: TRBJ2-1
size: -
DNA: TGTGCCAGCAGCCAAGATGGGCTAGCGGGGAACATTGAGCAGTTCTTC
CDR3: CASSQDGLAGNIEQFF

V: TRBV23-1
D: TRBD2
J: TRBJ2-1
size: -
DNA: TGCGCCAGCAGTGGAAGGGAGGGCTCCTACAATGAGCAGTTCTTC
CDR3: CASSGREGSYNEQFF

V: TRBV7-8
D: TRBD1
J: TRBJ2-5
size: -
DNA: TGTGCCAGCAGCTTACGACAGGGTCCATCGGAGACCCAGTACTTC
CDR3: CASSLRQGPSETQYF

V: TRBV27
D: -
J: TRBJ1-1
size: -
DNA: TGTGCCAGCAGTAATTCCGGGGTTCCGAACACTGAAGCTTTCTTT
CDR3: CASSNSGVPNTEAFF

V: TRBV6-6
D: -
J: TRBJ2-2
size: -
DNA: TGTGCCAGCAGTTCTAGCTCCGGGGAGCTGTTTTTT
CDR3: CASSSSSGELFF

V: TRBV6-5
D: -
J: TRBJ1-5
size: -
DNA: TGTGCCAGCAGTCCCCGGGGGGTTAGCAATCAGCCCCAGCATTTT
CDR3: CASSPRGVSNQPQHF

V: TRBV15
D: TRBD1
J: TRBJ1-1
size: -
DNA: TGTGCCACCAGGGGGACAGGGACCACTGAAGCTTTCTTT
CDR3: CATRGTGTTEAFF

V: TRBV5-1
D: TRBD1
J: TRBJ2-2
size: -
DNA: TGCGCCAGCAGCCACACCCCCGACAGGGATAACACCGGGGAGCTGTTTTTT
CDR3: CASSHTPDRDNTGELFF